Described below is a single T cell receptor (beta chain) sequence and its context. Its specificity is not known. The data belong to a study of T-cell memory formation after mild COVID-19. TCRdb independently ran MiXCR on the 5' RACE reads; one entry per CDR3 protein. Of a few hundred thousand distinct CDR3 sequences listed, approximately 22% were seen once; the top ten hold roughly a fifth. V lost 0 bases and J lost 10, with 16 bases in between. CDR1 is LGHNA, CDR2 YSLEER, per germline. This CDR3 has 15 amino acids. General observations from the study: Clones that contracted from day 15 to 85 had balanced CD4/CD8; later expanders were CD4+ biased.

Specimen: PBMCs or a T cell subset sorted from them (not recorded which). This sequence originates from a young man who had mild COVID-19 (a few samples of this study predate the infection). Cell type and time point are not known. The rearrangement links TRBV4-3 to TRBJ2-1, with D tentatively TRBD1 (6 bases). CDR3 sequence (DNA): TGCGCCAGCAGCCAAGATCAGGGCCTTACAGGGGAGCAGTTCTTC. Its protein is CASSQDQGLTGEQFF.